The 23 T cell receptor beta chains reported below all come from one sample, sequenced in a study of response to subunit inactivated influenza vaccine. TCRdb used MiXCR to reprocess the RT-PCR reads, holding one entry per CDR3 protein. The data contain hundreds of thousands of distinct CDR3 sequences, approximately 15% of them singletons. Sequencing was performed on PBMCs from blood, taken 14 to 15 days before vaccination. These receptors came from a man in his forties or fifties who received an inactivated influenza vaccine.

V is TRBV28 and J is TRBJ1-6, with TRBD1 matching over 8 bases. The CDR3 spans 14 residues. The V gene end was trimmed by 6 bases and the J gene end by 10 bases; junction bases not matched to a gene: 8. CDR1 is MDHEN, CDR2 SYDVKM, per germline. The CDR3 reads CASRPTGGGSPLHF. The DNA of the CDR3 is TGTGCCAGCAGACCTACAGGGGGAGGATCACCCCTCCACTTT.

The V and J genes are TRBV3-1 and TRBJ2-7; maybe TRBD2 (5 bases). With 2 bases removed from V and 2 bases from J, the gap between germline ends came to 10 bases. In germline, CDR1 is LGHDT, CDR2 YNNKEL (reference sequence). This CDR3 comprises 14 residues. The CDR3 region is CASSQSSGTYEQYF. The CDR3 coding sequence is TGTGCCAGCAGCCAATCGAGCGGAACCTACGAGCAGTACTTC.

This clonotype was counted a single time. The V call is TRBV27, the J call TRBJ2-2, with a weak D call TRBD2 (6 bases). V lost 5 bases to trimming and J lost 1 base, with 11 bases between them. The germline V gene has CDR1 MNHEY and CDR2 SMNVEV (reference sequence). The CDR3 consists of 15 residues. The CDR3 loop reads CASSPYSGNTGELFF. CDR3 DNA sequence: TGTGCCAGCAGTCCCTATAGCGGGAACACCGGGGAGCTGTTTTTT.

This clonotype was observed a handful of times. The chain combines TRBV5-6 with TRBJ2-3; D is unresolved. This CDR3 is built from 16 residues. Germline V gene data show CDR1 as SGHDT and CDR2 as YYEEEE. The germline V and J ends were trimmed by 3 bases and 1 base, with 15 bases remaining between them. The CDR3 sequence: CASSWRLTRRTDTQYF. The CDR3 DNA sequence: TGTGCCAGCAGCTGGCGACTTACCCGGCGCACAGATACGCAGTATTTT.

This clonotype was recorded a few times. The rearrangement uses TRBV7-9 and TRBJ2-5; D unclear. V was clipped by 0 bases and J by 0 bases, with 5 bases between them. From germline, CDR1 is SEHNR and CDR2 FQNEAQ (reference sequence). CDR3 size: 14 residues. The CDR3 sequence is CASSLASNQETQYF. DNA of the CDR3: TGTGCCAGCAGCTTAGCCAGCAACCAAGAGACCCAGTACTTC.

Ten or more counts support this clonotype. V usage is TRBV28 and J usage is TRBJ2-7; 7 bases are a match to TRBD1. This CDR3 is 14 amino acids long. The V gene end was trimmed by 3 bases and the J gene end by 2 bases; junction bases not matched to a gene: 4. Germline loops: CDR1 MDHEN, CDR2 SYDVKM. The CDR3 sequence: CASSFPGQAYEQYF. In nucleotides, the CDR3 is TGTGCCAGCAGTTTCCCCGGACAGGCCTACGAGCAGTACTTC.

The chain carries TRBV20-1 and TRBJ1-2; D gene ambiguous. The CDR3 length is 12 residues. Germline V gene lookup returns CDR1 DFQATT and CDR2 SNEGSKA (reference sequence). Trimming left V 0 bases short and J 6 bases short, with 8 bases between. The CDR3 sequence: CSARDVGDGYTF. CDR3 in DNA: TGCAGTGCTAGAGATGTTGGGGATGGCTACACCTTC.

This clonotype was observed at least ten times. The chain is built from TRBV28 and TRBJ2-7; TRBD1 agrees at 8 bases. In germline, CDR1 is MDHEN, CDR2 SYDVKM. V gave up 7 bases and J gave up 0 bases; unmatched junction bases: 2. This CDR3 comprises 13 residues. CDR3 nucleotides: TGTGCCAGCATGGACAGGGCCTCCTACGAGCAGTACTTC. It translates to CASMDRASYEQYF.

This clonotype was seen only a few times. CDR3 loop: CSVCFTSGGEQYF. DNA of the CDR3: TGCAGCGTCTGCTTTACGTCAGGGGGCGAGCAGTACTTC. The chain couples TRBV29-1 to TRBJ2-7, with TRBD1 matching over 7 bases. The J segment lost 6 bases and the V segment lost 6 bases, leaving 11 bases of the junction unmatched. Looked up from germline, CDR1 is SQVTM and CDR2 is ANQGSEA. CDR3 length: 13 residues.

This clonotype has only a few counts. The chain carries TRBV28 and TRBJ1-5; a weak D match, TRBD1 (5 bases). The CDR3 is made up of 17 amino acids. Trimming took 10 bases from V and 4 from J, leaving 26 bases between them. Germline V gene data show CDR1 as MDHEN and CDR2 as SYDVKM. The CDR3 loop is CATLPYSGLGANQPQHF. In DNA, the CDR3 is TGTGCCACTCTCCCGTACTCCGGCCTCGGGGCAAATCAGCCCCAGCATTTT.

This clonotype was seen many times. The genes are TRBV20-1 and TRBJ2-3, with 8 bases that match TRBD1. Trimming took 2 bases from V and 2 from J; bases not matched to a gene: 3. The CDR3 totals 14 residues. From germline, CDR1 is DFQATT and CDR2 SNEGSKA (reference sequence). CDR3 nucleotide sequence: TGCAGTGCTAGAAGGACAGGGATCACAGATACGCAGTATTTT. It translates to CSARRTGITDTQYF.

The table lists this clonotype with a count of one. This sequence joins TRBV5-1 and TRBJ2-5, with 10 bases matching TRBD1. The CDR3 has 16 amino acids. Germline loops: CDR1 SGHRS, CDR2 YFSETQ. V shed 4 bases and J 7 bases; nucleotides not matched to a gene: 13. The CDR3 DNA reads TGCGCCAGCAGCCCCCAAATCGGGACAGGGGTCGGGACCCAGTACTTC. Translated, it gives CASSPQIGTGVGTQYF.

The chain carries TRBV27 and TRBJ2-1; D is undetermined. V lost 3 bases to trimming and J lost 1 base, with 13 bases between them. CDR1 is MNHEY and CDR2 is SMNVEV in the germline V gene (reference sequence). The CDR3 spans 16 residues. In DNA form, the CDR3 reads TGTGCCAGCAGTTTGTACGGCTTGACATCCTACAATGAGCAGTTCTTC. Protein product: CASSLYGLTSYNEQFF.

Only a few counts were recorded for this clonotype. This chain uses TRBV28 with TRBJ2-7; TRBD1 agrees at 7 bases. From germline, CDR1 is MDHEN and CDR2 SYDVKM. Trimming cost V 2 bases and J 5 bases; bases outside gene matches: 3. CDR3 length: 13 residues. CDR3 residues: CASSLTGVNEQYF. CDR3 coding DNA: TGTGCCAGCAGTTTAACAGGGGTGAACGAGCAGTACTTC.

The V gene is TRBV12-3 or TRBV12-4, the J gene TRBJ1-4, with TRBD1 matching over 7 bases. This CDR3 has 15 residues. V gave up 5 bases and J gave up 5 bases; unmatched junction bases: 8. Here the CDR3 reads CASSPGQVINEKLFF. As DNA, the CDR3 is TGTGCCAGCAGTCCTGGACAGGTTATAAATGAAAAACTGTTTTTT.

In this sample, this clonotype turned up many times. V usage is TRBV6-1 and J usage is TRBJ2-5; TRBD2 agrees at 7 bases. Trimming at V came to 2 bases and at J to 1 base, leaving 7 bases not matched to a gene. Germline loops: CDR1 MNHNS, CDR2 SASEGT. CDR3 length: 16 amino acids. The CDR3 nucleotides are TGTGCCAGCAGTGAATGGGCAGGGAGGGCCCAAGAGACCCAGTACTTC. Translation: CASSEWAGRAQETQYF.

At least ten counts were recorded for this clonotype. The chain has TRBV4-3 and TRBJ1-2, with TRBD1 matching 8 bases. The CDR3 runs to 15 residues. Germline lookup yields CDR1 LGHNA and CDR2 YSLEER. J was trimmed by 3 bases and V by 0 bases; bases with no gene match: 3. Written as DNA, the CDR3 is TGCGCCAGCAGCCAAGAAGACAGGGGACACTATGGCTACACCTTC. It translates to CASSQEDRGHYGYTF.

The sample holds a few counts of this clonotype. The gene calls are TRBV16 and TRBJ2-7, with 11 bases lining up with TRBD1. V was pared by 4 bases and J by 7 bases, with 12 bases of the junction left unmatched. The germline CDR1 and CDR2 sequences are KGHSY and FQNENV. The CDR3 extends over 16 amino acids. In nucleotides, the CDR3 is TGTGCCAGCAGCCCCCGCCCCGGACAGGGGGCGAGGGAGCAGTACTTC. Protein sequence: CASSPRPGQGAREQYF.

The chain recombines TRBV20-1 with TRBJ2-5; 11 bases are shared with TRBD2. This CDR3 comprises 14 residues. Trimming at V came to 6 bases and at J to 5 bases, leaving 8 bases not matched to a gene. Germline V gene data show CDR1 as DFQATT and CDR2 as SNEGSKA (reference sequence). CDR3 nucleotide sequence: TGCAGTGCCCTCCTGTCTAGCGGGGGGGAGACCCAGTACTTC. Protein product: CSALLSSGGETQYF.

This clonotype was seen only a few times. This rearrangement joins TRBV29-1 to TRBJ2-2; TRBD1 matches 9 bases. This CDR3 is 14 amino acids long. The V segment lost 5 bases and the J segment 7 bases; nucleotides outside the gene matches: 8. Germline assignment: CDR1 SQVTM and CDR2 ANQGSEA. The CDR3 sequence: CSVYVQGAGGELFF. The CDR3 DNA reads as TGCAGCGTTTACGTACAGGGGGCAGGCGGGGAGCTGTTTTTT.

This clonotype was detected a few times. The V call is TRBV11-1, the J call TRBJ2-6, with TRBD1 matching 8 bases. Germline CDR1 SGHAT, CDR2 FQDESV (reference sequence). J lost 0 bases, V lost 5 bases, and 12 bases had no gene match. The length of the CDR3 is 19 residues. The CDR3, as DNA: TGTGCCAGCAGCCTGCCTGGACAGGGACCCCCCTCTGGGGCCAACGTCCTGACTTTC. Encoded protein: CASSLPGQGPPSGANVLTF.

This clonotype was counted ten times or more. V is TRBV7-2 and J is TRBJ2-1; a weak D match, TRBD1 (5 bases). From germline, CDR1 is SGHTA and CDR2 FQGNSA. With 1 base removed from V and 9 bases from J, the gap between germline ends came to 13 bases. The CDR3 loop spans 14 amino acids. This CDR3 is CASSLGAGSGEQFF. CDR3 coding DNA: TGTGCCAGCAGCTTAGGGGCAGGGTCCGGTGAGCAGTTCTTC.

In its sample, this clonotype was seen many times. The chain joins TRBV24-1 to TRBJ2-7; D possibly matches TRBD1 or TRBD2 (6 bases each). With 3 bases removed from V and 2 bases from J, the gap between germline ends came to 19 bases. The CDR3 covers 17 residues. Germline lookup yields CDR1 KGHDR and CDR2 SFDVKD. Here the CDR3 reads CATSDLPPGATTYEQYF. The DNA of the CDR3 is TGTGCCACCAGTGATCTACCACCGGGGGCAACAACCTACGAGCAGTACTTC.